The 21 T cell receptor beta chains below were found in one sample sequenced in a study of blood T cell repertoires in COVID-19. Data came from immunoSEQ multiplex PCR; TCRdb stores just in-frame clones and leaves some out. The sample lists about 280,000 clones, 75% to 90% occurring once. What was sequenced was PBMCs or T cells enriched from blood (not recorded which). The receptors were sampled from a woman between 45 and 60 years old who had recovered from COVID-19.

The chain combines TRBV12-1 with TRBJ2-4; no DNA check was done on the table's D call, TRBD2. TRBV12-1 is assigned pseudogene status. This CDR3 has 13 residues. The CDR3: CASSSLAKNIQYF. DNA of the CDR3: TGTGCCAGCAGCTCTCTAGCCAAAAACATTCAGTACTTC.

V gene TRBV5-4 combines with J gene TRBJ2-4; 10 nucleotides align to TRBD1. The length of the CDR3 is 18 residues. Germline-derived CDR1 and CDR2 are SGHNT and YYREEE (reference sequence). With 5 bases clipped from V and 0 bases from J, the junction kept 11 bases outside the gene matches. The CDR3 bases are TGTGCCAGCAGAGCCGGGACAGGGGTTGGGATAGCCAAAAACATTCAGTACTTC. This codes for CASRAGTGVGIAKNIQYF.

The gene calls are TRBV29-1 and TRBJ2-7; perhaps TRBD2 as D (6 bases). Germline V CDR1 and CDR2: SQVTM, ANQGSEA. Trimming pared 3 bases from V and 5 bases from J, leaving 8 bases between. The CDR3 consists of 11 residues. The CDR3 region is CSVDPGDEQYF. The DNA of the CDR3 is TGCAGCGTTGATCCGGGGGACGAGCAGTACTTC.

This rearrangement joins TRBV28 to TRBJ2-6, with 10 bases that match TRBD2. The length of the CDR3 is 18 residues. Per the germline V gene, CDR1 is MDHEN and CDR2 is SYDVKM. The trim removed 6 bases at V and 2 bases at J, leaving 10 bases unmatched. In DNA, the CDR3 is TGTGCCAGCAGACCTAGCGGGGGCTTTTGGGCTGGGGCCAACGTCCTGACTTTC. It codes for CASRPSGGFWAGANVLTF.

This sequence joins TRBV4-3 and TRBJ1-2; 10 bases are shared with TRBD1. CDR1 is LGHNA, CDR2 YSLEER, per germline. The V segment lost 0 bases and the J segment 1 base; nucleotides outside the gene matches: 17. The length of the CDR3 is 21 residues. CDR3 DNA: TGCGCCAGCAGCCAAGAGCCCCAACCGCCACTCGGGACAGGGGTTAACTATGGCTACACCTTC. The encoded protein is CASSQEPQPPLGTGVNYGYTF.

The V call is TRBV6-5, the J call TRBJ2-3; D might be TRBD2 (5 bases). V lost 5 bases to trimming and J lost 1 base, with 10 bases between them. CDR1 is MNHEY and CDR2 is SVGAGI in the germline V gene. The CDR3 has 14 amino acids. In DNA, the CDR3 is TGTGCCAGCAGTCCCGGGGTGGGCACAGATACGCAGTATTTT. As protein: CASSPGVGTDTQYF.

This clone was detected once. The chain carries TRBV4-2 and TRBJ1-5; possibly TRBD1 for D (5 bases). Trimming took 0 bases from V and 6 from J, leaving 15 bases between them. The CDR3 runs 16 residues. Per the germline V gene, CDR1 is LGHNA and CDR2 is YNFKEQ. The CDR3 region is CASSQDTAGLGQPQHF. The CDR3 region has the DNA TGTGCCAGCAGCCAAGATACTGCAGGGCTGGGTCAGCCCCAGCATTTT.

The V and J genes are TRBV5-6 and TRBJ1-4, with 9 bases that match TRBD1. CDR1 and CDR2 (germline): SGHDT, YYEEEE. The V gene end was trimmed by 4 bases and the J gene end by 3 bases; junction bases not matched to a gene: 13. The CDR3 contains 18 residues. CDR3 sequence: CASSVRWDRDRPNEKLFF. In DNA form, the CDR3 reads TGTGCCAGCAGCGTTCGTTGGGACAGGGATCGACCTAATGAAAAACTGTTTTTT.

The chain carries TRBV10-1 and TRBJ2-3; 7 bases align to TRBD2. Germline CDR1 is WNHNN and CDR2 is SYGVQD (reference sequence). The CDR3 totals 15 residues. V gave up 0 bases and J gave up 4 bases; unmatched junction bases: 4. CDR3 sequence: CASSESPGRADTQYF. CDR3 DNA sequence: TGCGCCAGCAGTGAGTCGCCAGGGAGGGCAGATACGCAGTATTTT.

CDR3 sequence: CASSEVLHYGYTF. The CDR3 coding sequence is TGTGCCAGCAGTGAGGTACTACACTATGGCTACACCTTC. The chain joins TRBV25-1 to TRBJ1-2, with no clear D. With 3 bases removed from V and 3 bases from J, the gap between germline ends came to 8 bases. Germline assignment: CDR1 MGHDK and CDR2 SYGVNS. The CDR3 is 13 residues long.

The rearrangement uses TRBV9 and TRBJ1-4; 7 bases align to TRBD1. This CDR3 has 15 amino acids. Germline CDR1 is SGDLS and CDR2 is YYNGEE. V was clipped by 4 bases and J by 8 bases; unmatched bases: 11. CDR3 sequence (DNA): TGTGCCAGCAGCTCGTGGACAGGAATAAACGAAAAACTGTTTTTT. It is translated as CASSSWTGINEKLFF.

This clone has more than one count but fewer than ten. DNA of the CDR3: TGTGCCATCAGTGACGGGAGCTATGGCTACACCTTC. Translating gives CAISDGSYGYTF. The chain has TRBV10-3 and TRBJ1-2; no clear D. Trimming stripped 3 bases from V and 4 bases from J, with 6 bases between. CDR1 ENHRY and CDR2 SYGVKD come from the germline V gene. The CDR3 loop spans 12 amino acids.

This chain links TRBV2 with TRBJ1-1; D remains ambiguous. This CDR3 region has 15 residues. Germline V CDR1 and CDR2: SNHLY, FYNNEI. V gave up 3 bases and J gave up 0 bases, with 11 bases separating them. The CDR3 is CASSDNRPMNTEAFF. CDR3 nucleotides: TGTGCCAGCAGTGATAACAGACCAATGAACACTGAAGCTTTCTTT.

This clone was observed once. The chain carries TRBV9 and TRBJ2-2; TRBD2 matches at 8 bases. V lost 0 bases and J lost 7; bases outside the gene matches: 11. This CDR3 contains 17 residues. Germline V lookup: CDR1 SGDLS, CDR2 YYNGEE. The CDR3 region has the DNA TGTGCCAGCAGCGTAGATAGCGGGAAGCCCGTTAGCGGGGAGCTGTTTTTT. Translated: CASSVDSGKPVSGELFF. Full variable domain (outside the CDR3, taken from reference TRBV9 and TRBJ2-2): DSGVTQTPKHLITATGQRVTLRCSPRSGDLSVYWYQQSLDQGLQFLIQYYNGEERAKGNILERFSAQQFPDLHSELNLSSLELGDSALYFCASSVDSGKPVSGELFFGEGSRLTVL.

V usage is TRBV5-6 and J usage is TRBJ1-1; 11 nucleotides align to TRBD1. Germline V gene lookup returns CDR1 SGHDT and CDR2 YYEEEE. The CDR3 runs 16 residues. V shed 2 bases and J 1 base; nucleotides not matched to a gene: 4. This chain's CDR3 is CASSFGGQGENTEAFF. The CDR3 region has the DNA TGTGCCAGCAGCTTTGGGGGACAGGGGGAGAACACTGAAGCTTTCTTT.

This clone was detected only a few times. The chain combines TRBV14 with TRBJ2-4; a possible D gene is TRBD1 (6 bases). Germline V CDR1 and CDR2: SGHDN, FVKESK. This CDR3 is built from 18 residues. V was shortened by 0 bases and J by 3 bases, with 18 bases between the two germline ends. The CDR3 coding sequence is TGTGCCAGCAGCCAAGATCCGTTTGGGGGCATCGACAAAAACATTCAGTACTTC. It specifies CASSQDPFGGIDKNIQYF.

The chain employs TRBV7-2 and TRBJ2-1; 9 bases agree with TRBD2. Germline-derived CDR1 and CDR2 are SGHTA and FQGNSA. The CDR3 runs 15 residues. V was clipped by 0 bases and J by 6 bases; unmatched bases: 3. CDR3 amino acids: CASSLASGSGNEQFF. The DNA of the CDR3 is TGTGCCAGCAGCTTAGCTAGCGGGAGTGGCAATGAGCAGTTCTTC.

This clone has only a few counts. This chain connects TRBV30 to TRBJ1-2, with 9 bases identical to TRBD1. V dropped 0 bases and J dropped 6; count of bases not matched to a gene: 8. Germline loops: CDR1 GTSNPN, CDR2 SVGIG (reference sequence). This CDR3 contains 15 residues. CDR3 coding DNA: TGTGCCTGGAGTGTAGGGGGACAGGGAATCGATGGCTACACCTTC. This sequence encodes CAWSVGGQGIDGYTF.

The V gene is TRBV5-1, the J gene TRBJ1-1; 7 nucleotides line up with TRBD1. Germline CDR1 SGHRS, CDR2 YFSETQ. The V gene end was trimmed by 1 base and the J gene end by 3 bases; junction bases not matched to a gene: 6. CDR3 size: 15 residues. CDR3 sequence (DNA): TGCGCCAGCAGCTTGATTGGGACAGACTACACTGAAGCTTTCTTT. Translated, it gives CASSLIGTDYTEAFF.

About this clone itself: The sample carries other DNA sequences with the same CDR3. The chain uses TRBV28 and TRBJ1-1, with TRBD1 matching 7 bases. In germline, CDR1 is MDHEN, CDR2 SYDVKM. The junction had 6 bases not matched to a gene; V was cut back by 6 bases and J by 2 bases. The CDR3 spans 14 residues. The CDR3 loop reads CASSPDRVNTEAFF. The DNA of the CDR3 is TGTGCCAGCAGCCCTGACAGGGTTAACACTGAAGCTTTCTTT.

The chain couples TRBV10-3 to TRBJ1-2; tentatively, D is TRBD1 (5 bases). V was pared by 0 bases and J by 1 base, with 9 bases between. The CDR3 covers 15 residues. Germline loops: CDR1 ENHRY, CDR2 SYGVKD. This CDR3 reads CAISESTALNYGYTF. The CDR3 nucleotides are TGTGCCATCAGTGAGTCGACAGCCCTTAACTATGGCTACACCTTC.